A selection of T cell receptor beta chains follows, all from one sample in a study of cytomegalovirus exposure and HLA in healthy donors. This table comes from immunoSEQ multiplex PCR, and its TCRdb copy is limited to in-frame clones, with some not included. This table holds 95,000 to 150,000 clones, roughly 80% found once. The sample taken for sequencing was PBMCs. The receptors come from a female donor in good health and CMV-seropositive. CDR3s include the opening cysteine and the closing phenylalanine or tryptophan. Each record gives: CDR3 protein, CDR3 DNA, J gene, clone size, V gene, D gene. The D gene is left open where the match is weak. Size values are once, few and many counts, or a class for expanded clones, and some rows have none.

CASSSTGGYEQYF | TGTGCCAGCAGTTCGACAGGGGGCTACGAGCAGTACTTC | TRBJ2-7 | . | TRBV2 | TRBD1
CSRTNQETQYF | TGCAGCCGGACAAACCAAGAGACCCAGTACTTC | TRBJ2-5 | . | TRBV20-1 | .
CASSFRGYQETQYF | TGTGCCAGCAGCTTCAGGGGCTACCAAGAGACCCAGTACTTC | TRBJ2-5 | . | TRBV9 | .
CASSLRGQGNTEAFF | TGTGCCAGCAGCCTCAGGGGACAGGGGAACACTGAAGCTTTCTTT | TRBJ1-1 | . | TRBV9 | TRBD1
CASSPGADRPRVYGYTF | TGTGCCAGCAGCCCTGGGGCCGACAGGCCGAGGGTCTATGGCTACACCTTC | TRBJ1-2 | . | TRBV7-2 | .
CASSSLPSTNEKLFF | TGCGCCAGCAGCTCCCTTCCCTCAACTAATGAAAAACTGTTTTTT | TRBJ1-4 | . | TRBV5-1 | .
CASREEGVPASTGELFF | TGTGCCAGCAGAGAAGAGGGTGTGCCTGCCAGCACCGGGGAGCTGTTTTTT | TRBJ2-2 | . | TRBV7-8 | .
CAISESTGGNEQFF | TGTGCCATCAGTGAGTCGACAGGAGGCAATGAGCAGTTCTTC | TRBJ2-1 | . | TRBV10-3 | .
CASKGDEKLFF | TGTGCCAGTAAGGGAGATGAAAAACTGTTTTTT | TRBJ1-4 | . | TRBV6-6 | .
CSSSPHNLANYGYTF | TGTTCCAGCAGCCCCCACAACCTCGCTAACTATGGCTACACCTTC | TRBJ1-2 | . | TRBV7-9 | .
CASSPSGLSNQPQHF | TGTGCCAGCTCACCGAGTGGGCTGAGCAATCAGCCCCAGCATTTT | TRBJ1-5 | . | TRBV18 | .
CASSPLAGGPSFF | TGTGCCAGCAGCCCTCTAGCGGGGGGGCCGTCGTTCTTC | TRBJ2-1 | . | TRBV14 | TRBD2
CASSLASGGTDTQYF | TGTGCCAGCAGCTTGGCTAGCGGGGGCACAGATACGCAGTATTTT | TRBJ2-3 | . | TRBV7-3 | TRBD2
CASSRGLAGGPGDTQYF | TGCGCCAGCAGCAGAGGACTAGCGGGGGGGCCGGGAGATACGCAGTATTTT | TRBJ2-3 | . | TRBV5-1 | TRBD2
CATSTLGGEKLFF | TGCGCCACCTCAACCTTGGGGGGTGAAAAACTGTTTTTT | TRBJ1-4 | . | TRBV10-1 | .
CASSLARGTNTGELFF | TGTGCCAGCAGCTTAGCAAGGGGGACAAACACCGGGGAGCTGTTTTTT | TRBJ2-2 | once | TRBV7-6 | .
CASSRTGEEQYF | TGTGCCAGCAGCCGCACCGGGGAAGAGCAGTACTTC | TRBJ2-7 | . | TRBV7-6 | .
CASSLAWPAGASYEQYF | TGTGCCAGCAGCTTAGCCTGGCCAGCGGGGGCCTCCTACGAGCAGTACTTC | TRBJ2-7 | few | TRBV7-2 | TRBD2
CASSQTGGYTGELFF | TGTGCCAGCAGCCAGACAGGGGGTTACACCGGGGAGCTGTTTTTT | TRBJ2-2 | . | TRBV7-3 | TRBD1
CASSHGSDRSVTGELFF | TGTGCCAGCAGCCACGGATCCGACAGGAGCGTGACCGGGGAGCTGTTTTTT | TRBJ2-2 | . | TRBV5-4 | .
CATSIRQVNTEAFF | TGTGCCACCAGCATAAGACAGGTGAACACTGAAGCTTTCTTT | TRBJ1-1 | . | TRBV15 | .
CASSPRTGRTGELFF | TGTGCCAGCTCACCACGCACAGGGCGGACCGGGGAGCTGTTTTTT | TRBJ2-2 | few | TRBV18 | .
CASSLDRGRGTEAFF | TGTGCCAGCAGCTTGGACAGGGGGCGCGGGACTGAAGCTTTCTTT | TRBJ1-1 | . | TRBV5-6 | TRBD1
CVTEGTGTNYGYTF | TGTGTCACTGAGGGGACAGGGACTAACTATGGCTACACCTTC | TRBJ1-2 | . | TRBV6-1 | TRBD1
CASSLTRLVVYNEQFF | TGTGCCAGCAGCTTAACCCGGTTGGTAGTGTACAATGAGCAGTTCTTC | TRBJ2-1 | few | TRBV7-2 | .
CASSFGTGETGELFF | TGCGCCAGCAGCTTTGGGACAGGGGAGACCGGGGAGCTGTTTTTT | TRBJ2-2 | . | TRBV5-1 | TRBD1
CASSLFGQGNQPQHF | TGTGCCAGCAGCCTATTTGGACAGGGTAATCAGCCCCAGCATTTT | TRBJ1-5 | . | TRBV5-6 | TRBD1
CASSFDSSKNIQYF | TGTGCCAGCAGCTTCGACTCGTCCAAAAACATTCAGTACTTC | TRBJ2-4 | . | TRBV7-2 | .
CAWSAGTADGTYNEQFF | TGTGCCTGGAGTGCGGGGACAGCCGATGGGACCTACAATGAGCAGTTCTTC | TRBJ2-1 | few | TRBV30 | TRBD1
CASSLSETQYF | TGTGCCAGCAGCTTGTCGGAGACCCAGTACTTC | TRBJ2-5 | . | TRBV5-6 | .
CSVRQASEKLFF | TGCAGCGTTCGTCAGGCTTCTGAAAAACTGTTTTTT | TRBJ1-4 | . | TRBV29-1 | .
CASSFGTVTEAFF | TGCGCCAGCAGCTTTGGGACAGTCACTGAAGCTTTCTTT | TRBJ1-1 | . | TRBV5-1 | TRBD1
CASSLTGYEQYF | TGTGCCAGCAGCTTGACTGGATACGAGCAGTACTTC | TRBJ2-7 | . | TRBV11-3 | .